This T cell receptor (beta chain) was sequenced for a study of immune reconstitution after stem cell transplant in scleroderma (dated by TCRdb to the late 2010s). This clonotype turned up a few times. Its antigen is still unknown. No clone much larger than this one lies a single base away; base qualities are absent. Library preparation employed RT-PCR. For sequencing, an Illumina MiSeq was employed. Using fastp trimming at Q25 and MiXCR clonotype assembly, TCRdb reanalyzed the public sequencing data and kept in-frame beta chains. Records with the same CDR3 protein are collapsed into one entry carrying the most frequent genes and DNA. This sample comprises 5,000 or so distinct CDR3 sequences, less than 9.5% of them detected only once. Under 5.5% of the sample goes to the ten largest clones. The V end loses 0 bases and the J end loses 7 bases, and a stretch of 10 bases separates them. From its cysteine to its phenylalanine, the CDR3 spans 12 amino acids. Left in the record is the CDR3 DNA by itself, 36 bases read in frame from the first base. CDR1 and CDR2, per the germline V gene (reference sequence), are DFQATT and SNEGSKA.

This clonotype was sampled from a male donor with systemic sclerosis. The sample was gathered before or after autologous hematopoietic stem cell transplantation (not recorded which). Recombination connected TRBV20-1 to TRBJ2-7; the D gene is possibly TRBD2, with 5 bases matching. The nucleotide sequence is TGCAGTGCTAGAGATCCGGGAAGGGAGCAGTACTTC. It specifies CSARDPGREQYF.